These 15 T cell receptor beta chains originate from one sample sequenced in a study of T cells in Graves' hyperthyroidism and ophthalmopathy. What was amplified from RNA transcripts were TCR beta CDR3 regions. The study used the HTBI primer set for a first-round RT-PCR of the TCR CDR3. Each CDR3 protein gets one entry after TCRdb re-called the multiplex PCR reads with MiXCR. The sample yields a few hundred thousand distinct CDR3 sequences, less than 20% seen once. Input material: blood. These receptors all come from a woman aged 25-40 years with Graves' hyperthyroidism.

This clonotype has a handful of counts. The chain links TRBV4-1 to TRBJ2-3, with a weak D call TRBD1 (5 bases). Germline CDR1 is MGHRA and CDR2 is YSYEKL. V lost 0 bases, J lost 4 bases, and 14 bases lay in between. The CDR3 covers 16 residues. The CDR3 is CASSQDRTPAPDTQYF. CDR3 nucleotide sequence: TGCGCCAGCAGCCAAGATAGGACACCGGCACCAGATACGCAGTATTTT.

This rearrangement joins TRBV5-1 to TRBJ2-1; 9 bases fit TRBD2. V lost 3 bases, J lost 6 bases, and 4 bases stayed unmatched. The CDR3 totals 14 residues. Germline V gene lookup returns CDR1 SGHRS and CDR2 YFSETQ. CDR3 protein: CASSWTSAPNEQFF. In nucleotides, the CDR3 is TGCGCCAGCAGCTGGACTAGCGCTCCCAATGAGCAGTTCTTC.

This clonotype was recorded a few times. Its ends do not fully match the called genes, so a read error is possible. This chain connects TRBV7-9 to TRBJ1-3; the match to TRBD1 covers 7 bases. The CDR3 contains 18 residues. Germline V gene sequence: CDR1 SEHNR, CDR2 FQNEAQ (reference sequence). The CDR3 reads CASSFVTTGFASGNIIYF. In DNA form, the CDR3 reads TGTGCCAGCAGCTTCGTGACGACAGGGTTCGCCTCTGGAAACATCATATATTTT.

This clonotype was found a few times. The chain employs TRBV20-1 and TRBJ2-2; D unclear. Trimming stripped 0 bases from V and 8 bases from J, with 10 bases between. The CDR3 is made up of 13 amino acids. The germline V gene encodes CDR1 DFQATT and CDR2 SNEGSKA (reference sequence). Here the CDR3 DNA reads TGCAGTGCTAGAGATCGGTTTAAGGGGGAGCTGTTTTTT. Its protein is CSARDRFKGELFF.

On this clonotype itself: Because it lacks the conserved phenylalanine or tryptophan at the end, this CDR3 is likely a read error. V and J are TRBV25-1 and TRBJ2-7, with 13 bases identical to TRBD2. V lost 1 base, J lost 4 bases, and 1 base stayed unmatched. Germline V gene data show CDR1 as MGHDK and CDR2 as SYGVNS. This CDR3 region has 15 residues. The CDR3 bases are TGTGCCAGCAGTGAATGGACTAGCGGGAGTTACGAGCAGTACTTG. The encoded protein is CASSEWTSGSYEQYL.

This rearrangement joins TRBV10-1 to TRBJ2-3, with D unclear. The germline gives CDR1 WNHNN, CDR2 SYGVQD (reference sequence). The length of the CDR3 is 13 residues. The V and J ends lost 6 bases and 2 bases respectively, with 9 bases between them. The CDR3 loop is CASRDKFTDTQYF. DNA of the CDR3: TGCGCCAGCAGAGACAAGTTCACAGATACGCAGTATTTT.

A few counts support this clonotype. The chain joins TRBV20-1 to TRBJ2-7, with D possibly TRBD2 on 6 matching bases. The V end lost 1 base, the J end lost 4 bases, and 17 bases lay between the germline ends. This CDR3 has 15 amino acids. From germline, CDR1 is DFQATT and CDR2 SNEGSKA (reference sequence). The CDR3 DNA reads TGCAGTGCTAGAGCGTTAATTAGCGGAGATTACGAGCAGTACTTC. This sequence encodes CSARALISGDYEQYF.

The sample holds one count of this clonotype. V and J are TRBV19 and TRBJ2-1; possibly TRBD1 or TRBD2 for D (6 bases each). Trimming stripped 10 bases from V and 6 bases from J, with 13 bases between. The CDR3 loop spans 12 amino acids. The V gene's germline CDR1 is LNHDA and CDR2 SQIVND (reference sequence). The CDR3 region has the DNA TGTGCCAAAACAGGGACTGCCAATGAGCAGTTCTTC. It encodes CAKTGTANEQFF.

In this sample, this clonotype turned up many times. The rearrangement links TRBV27 to TRBJ1-5; no firm D call. CDR1 MNHEY and CDR2 SMNVEV come from the germline V gene (reference sequence). The CDR3 sequence is 14 residues long. Trimming cost V 3 bases and J 7 bases, with 13 bases left between them. The DNA of the CDR3 is TGTGCCAGCAGTTTCGTGGGCCCTGGGCAGCCCCAGCATTTT. Its protein product is CASSFVGPGQPQHF.

This clonotype came up many times. This chain joins TRBV24-1 and TRBJ1-2; perhaps TRBD1 as D (5 bases). Germline loops: CDR1 KGHDR, CDR2 SFDVKD. The CDR3 consists of 17 residues. V lost 4 bases and J 2 bases, leaving 19 bases between the germline ends. CDR3 DNA sequence: TGTGCCACCAGTGACCCGGCCCGGGACGGACAAAACTATGGCTACACCTTC. It yields the protein CATSDPARDGQNYGYTF.

This clonotype was counted many times. The rearrangement joins TRBV30 to TRBJ1-2; D is uncertain. The V end was cut by 1 base, the J end by 1 base, with 7 bases between. The CDR3 has 13 residues. In germline, CDR1 is GTSNPN, CDR2 SVGIG (reference sequence). CDR3 residues: CAWSARGNYGYTF. The CDR3 nucleotides are TGTGCCTGGAGTGCGCGGGGTAACTATGGCTACACCTTC.

This clonotype was seen ten or more times. The CDR3 region has the DNA TGCAGTGCCCCTTCCCGGGACACGTATTCACCCCTCCACTTT. This translates into CSAPSRDTYSPLHF. The chain uses TRBV20-1 and TRBJ1-6; a weak D match, TRBD1 (6 bases). Trimming took off 6 bases at V and 8 bases at J, with 17 bases between the two ends. Germline V gene sequence: CDR1 DFQATT, CDR2 SNEGSKA (reference sequence). The length of the CDR3 is 14 residues.

The table lists this clonotype with many counts. This chain connects TRBV7-6 to TRBJ2-1; D ambiguous. This CDR3 contains 14 residues. The germline CDR1 and CDR2 sequences are SGHVS and FNYEAQ. V dropped 0 bases and J dropped 3 bases, with 6 bases sitting between them. The CDR3 bases are TGTGCCAGCAGCTTAGCGTTGGACTACAATGAGCAGTTCTTC. Translation: CASSLALDYNEQFF.

The rearrangement uses TRBV20-1 and TRBJ2-1, with 9 bases identical to TRBD2. Per the germline V gene, CDR1 is DFQATT and CDR2 is SNEGSKA (reference sequence). Unmatched junction bases numbered 10, after V lost 5 bases and J lost 8 bases. The CDR3 runs 14 residues. CDR3 amino acids: CSAPPASGIDEQFF. CDR3 in DNA: TGCAGTGCTCCCCCGGCTAGCGGGATTGATGAGCAGTTCTTC.

Concerning this clonotype: A clone one base away is much larger, so this may be a read error. Likely a read error: the CDR3 ends without its conserved phenylalanine or tryptophan. The chain is built from TRBV12-3 or TRBV12-4 and TRBJ2-2, with D tentatively TRBD1 or TRBD2 (7 bases each). The V end lost 7 bases, the J end lost 4 bases, and 25 bases lay between the germline ends. The CDR3 has 18 amino acids. The CDR3 sequence: CASTFFPTGRGRTGELFS. For the CDR3, the DNA is TGTGCCAGCACCTTTTTTCCCACTGGGAGGGGGCGCACCGGGGAGCTGTTTTCT.